The T cell receptor beta chain under discussion was sequenced for a study of PD-1 blockade in classical Hodgkin lymphoma. Whole-study results and caveats: Unlike CD8+ TCR diversity, which did not rise significantly by C4D1, CD4+ TCR diversity did. Baseline diversity resembling that of newly diagnosed patients was seen in complete responders. Reports indicated that newly diagnosed patients had lower baseline TCR diversity than healthy donors did.

Sequencing used immunoSEQ multiplex PCR; TCRdb keeps in-frame clones, though not all of them. Of 41,000 or so clones in the sample, roughly 80% are singletons; the top ten hold around 22%. Only one count was recorded for this clone. Its specificity is not known. All trial patients relapsed after autologous stem cell transplantation. Classification of best responses gave complete response, partial response or progressive disease. This receptor was identified in a human donor with classical Hodgkin lymphoma. Source: peripheral blood mononuclear cells (PBMCs), taken at baseline.

The CDR3: CASSLKTGLVEQYF. CDR3 nucleotides: TGTGCCAGCAGCTTAAAAACAGGGTTGGTCGAGCAGTACTTC. The J gene is TRBJ2-7, the V gene TRBV7-2, with D possibly TRBD1 on 6 matching bases. In germline, CDR1 is SGHTA, CDR2 FQGNSA. The CDR3 has 14 residues. The V and J ends lost 2 bases and 6 bases respectively, with 14 bases between them.